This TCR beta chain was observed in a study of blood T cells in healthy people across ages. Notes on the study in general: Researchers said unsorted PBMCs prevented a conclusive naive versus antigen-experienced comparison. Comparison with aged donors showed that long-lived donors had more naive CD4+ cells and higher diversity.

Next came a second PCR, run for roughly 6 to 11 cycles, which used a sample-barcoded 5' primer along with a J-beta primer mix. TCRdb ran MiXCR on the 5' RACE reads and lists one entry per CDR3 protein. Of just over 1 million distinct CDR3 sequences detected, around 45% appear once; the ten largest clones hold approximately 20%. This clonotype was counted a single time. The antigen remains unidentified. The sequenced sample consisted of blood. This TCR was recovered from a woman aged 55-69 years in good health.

CDR3 in DNA: TGCGCCAGCAGCCCGGGACAACAGCCCATTTTGGATACGCAGTATTTT. Encoded protein: CASSPGQQPILDTQYF. The gene calls are TRBV5-1 and TRBJ2-3; D may be TRBD1 (6 bases). The CDR3 runs 16 residues. Germline V lookup: CDR1 SGHRS, CDR2 YFSETQ. The V and J ends lost 4 bases and 6 bases respectively, with 21 bases between them. The complete variable domain, with remaining parts taken from reference TRBV5-1 and TRBJ2-3, reads KAGVTQTPRYLIKTRGQQVTLSCSPISGHRSVSWYQQTPGQGLQFLFEYFSETQRNKGNFPGRFSGRQFSNSRSEMNVSTLELGDSALYLCASSPGQQPILDTQYFGPGTRLTVL.